This T cell receptor (beta chain) derives from a study of T-cell reconstitution after alpha-beta-depleted transplantation in children. Findings and caveats of the study: Diversity and T-cell counts at one year after transplant derived mostly from new T cells. Alpha-beta T cells about two months after transplant reportedly derived from several hundred expanded graft clones. High day-60 TCRbeta diversity in some patients came from surviving recipient T cells and thymic progenitors.

This clonotype turned up a few times. Its antigen is unknown. Unique molecular identifiers were incorporated during preparation of the TCRbeta library. One entry per CDR3 protein results from TCRdb running MiXCR on the PCR reads. Of some 550,000 distinct CDR3 sequences listed, under 25% are singletons. V was pared by 1 base and J by 1 base, with 2 bases of the junction left unmatched. The germline V gene has CDR1 SGHDN and CDR2 FVKESK. The CDR3 extends over 16 amino acids. The sample was PBMCs, mostly from graft donor cells, taken 360 days after TCRalphabeta/CD19-depleted stem cell transplant. The receptor comes from a boy under two years old who had a stem cell transplant for acute myeloid leukemia, so the T cells may come from the graft donor. The chain is built from TRBV14 and TRBJ2-2; TRBD1 matches 8 bases. The CDR3 DNA is TGTGCCAGCAGCCAAGGCGGGACAGGGAACACCGGGGAGCTGTTTTTT. This sequence encodes CASSQGGTGNTGELFF.